These 12 T cell receptor beta chains were all obtained from the same sample, sequenced in a study of blood T cell repertoires in COVID-19. Assay: immunoSEQ multiplex PCR; the TCRdb copy retains only in-frame clones and omits some. In the table there are some 350,000 clones, more than 75% of which are singletons. The sample was PBMCs or T cells enriched from blood (not recorded which). These receptors originate from a woman aged 25-40 years who had recovered from COVID-19.

The chain couples TRBV7-8 to TRBJ1-5; D gene uncertain. Germline-derived CDR1 and CDR2 are SGHVS and FQNEAQ. There are 14 residues in the CDR3. V lost 6 bases to trimming and J lost 2 bases, with 11 bases between them. The CDR3 is CASSPTWGNQPQHF. The CDR3 nucleotides are TGTGCCAGCAGTCCGACATGGGGCAATCAGCCCCAGCATTTT. The full variable domain, in which reference TRBV7-8 and TRBJ1-5 provide the parts outside the CDR3, is GAGVSQSPRYKVAKRGQDVALRCDPISGHVSLFWYQQALGQGPEFLTYFQNEAQLDKSGLPSDRFFAERPEGSVSTLKIQRTQQEDSAVYLCASSPTWGNQPQHFGDGTRLSIL.

This chain uses TRBV6-5 with TRBJ2-7; weak D call: TRBD2 (6 bases). Germline V gene data show CDR1 as MNHEY and CDR2 as SVGAGI. This CDR3 region has 10 residues. Trimming cost V 11 bases and J 3 bases, with 8 bases left between them. CDR3 amino acids: CAGGVYEQYF. DNA of the CDR3: TGTGCCGGAGGGGTCTACGAGCAGTACTTC.

V is TRBV11-2 and J is TRBJ2-2; TRBD1 matches 7 bases. CDR1 is SGHAT and CDR2 is FQNNGV in the germline V gene. This CDR3 is built from 18 residues. V was clipped by 5 bases and J by 2 bases; unmatched bases: 14. The CDR3 sequence: CASSGIKMYRGNTGELFF. The CDR3 DNA reads as TGTGCCAGCAGCGGGATTAAAATGTACAGGGGCAACACCGGGGAGCTGTTTTTT. Complete variable domain (other parts from reference TRBV11-2 and TRBJ2-2): EAGVAQSPRYKIIEKRQSVAFWCNPISGHATLYWYQQILGQGPKLLIQFQNNGVVDDSQLPKDRFSAERLKGVDSTLKIQPAKLEDSAVYLCASSGIKMYRGNTGELFFGEGSRLTVL.

The chain couples TRBV11-2 to TRBJ1-2; 9 bases map to TRBD1. This CDR3 is 15 amino acids long. Germline CDR1 and CDR2: SGHAT and FQNNGV. V dropped 5 bases and J dropped 8; count of bases not matched to a gene: 12. This chain's CDR3 is CASSRDRGFLRGYTF. In DNA form, the CDR3 reads TGTGCCAGCAGCCGTGACAGGGGGTTTCTGAGGGGCTACACCTTC.

The CDR3 nucleotides are TGTGCCAGCAGAAGTGACAGGGTGTACGAGCAGTACTTC. It is translated as CASRSDRVYEQYF. The rearrangement links TRBV3-1 (or the pseudogene TRBV3-2) to TRBJ2-7; 7 bases are shared with TRBD1. CDR1 and CDR2 (germline): LGHDT, YNNKEL (reference sequence). The ends lost 6 bases at V and 4 bases at J; junction bases unmatched: 6. CDR3 length equals 13 residues.

CDR3 nucleotide sequence: TGCGCCAGCAGCCAAGAATCCCCAGGTAGTGAAAAACTGTTTTTT. It translates to CASSQESPGSEKLFF. The rearrangement uses TRBV4-1 and TRBJ1-4, with D unresolved. The CDR3 has 15 amino acids. Between the trimmed V and J ends, which lost 0 bases and 7 bases, there was a span of 12 bases. Germline V gives CDR1 MGHRA, CDR2 YSYEKL.

V and J are TRBV5-4 and TRBJ1-1; D gene unclear. The germline V gene has CDR1 SGHNT and CDR2 YYREEE (reference sequence). V lost 0 bases, J lost 7 bases, and 4 bases lay in between. The length of the CDR3 is 11 residues. The CDR3 is CASSLDSEAFF. In DNA, the CDR3 is TGTGCCAGCAGCTTGGACAGTGAAGCTTTCTTT.

The rearrangement joins TRBV3-1 (or the pseudogene TRBV3-2) to TRBJ2-1; 11 nucleotides agree with TRBD2. The germline V gene encodes CDR1 LGHDT and CDR2 YNNKEL (reference sequence). The CDR3 sequence is 17 residues long. V was clipped by 1 base and J by 8 bases; unmatched bases: 10. CDR3 in amino acids: CASSQGLGLAGGYEQFF. The DNA for the CDR3 is TGTGCCAGCAGCCAAGGCCTCGGGCTAGCGGGAGGCTATGAGCAGTTCTTC.

The chain recombines TRBV7-2 with TRBJ1-4, with TRBD1 identical over 8 bases. In germline, CDR1 is SGHTA, CDR2 FQGNSA. The CDR3 is 15 amino acids. J was trimmed by 7 bases and V by 1 base; bases with no gene match: 5. The CDR3 reads CASSLGTGLGEKLFF. The CDR3 coding sequence is TGTGCCAGCAGCTTAGGGACAGGGTTGGGTGAAAAACTGTTTTTT. The full variable domain, its missing parts supplied by reference TRBV7-2 and TRBJ1-4, is GAGVSQSPSNKVTEKGKDVELRCDPISGHTALYWYRQSLGQGLEFLIYFQGNSAPDKSGLPSDRFSAERTGGSVSTLTIQRTQQEDSAVYLCASSLGTGLGEKLFFGSGTQLSVL.

The rearrangement joins TRBV11-3 to TRBJ2-1; tentative D call: TRBD2 (7 bases). V shed 2 bases and J shed 1 base, with 12 bases lying between them. Germline-derived CDR1 and CDR2 are SGHNT and YENEEA. This CDR3 is built from 16 residues. The CDR3 sequence: CASSLWGGHSYNEQFF. CDR3 DNA: TGTGCCAGCAGCTTATGGGGGGGGCATTCCTACAATGAGCAGTTCTTC.

The rearrangement uses TRBV28 and TRBJ1-5; D possibly corresponds to TRBD1 (5 bases). Trimming left V 7 bases short and J 4 bases short, with 14 bases between. Looked up from germline, CDR1 is MDHEN and CDR2 is SYDVKM. The CDR3 has 14 residues. The CDR3 here is CASTMGGVNQPQHF. CDR3 coding DNA: TGTGCCAGCACCATGGGGGGGGTAAATCAGCCCCAGCATTTT. Combining the CDR3 with reference TRBV28 and TRBJ1-5 gives the whole variable domain DVKVTQSSRYLVKRTGEKVFLECVQDMDHENMFWYRQDPGLGLRLIYFSYDVKMKEKGDIPEGYSVSREKKERFSLILESASTNQTSMYLCASTMGGVNQPQHFGDGTRLSIL.

The chain employs TRBV3-1 (or the pseudogene TRBV3-2) and TRBJ1-2; no clear D. This CDR3 has 18 amino acids. The V end was cut by 2 bases, the J end by 0 bases, with 19 bases between. The V gene's germline CDR1 is LGHDT and CDR2 YNNKEL (reference sequence). DNA for the CDR3: TGTGCCAGCAGCCAAAAAGTTGTGCGGGAGAAACCTAACTATGGCTACACCTTC. As protein: CASSQKVVREKPNYGYTF.